What follows describes a single T cell receptor beta chain. The data originate from a study of blood T cell repertoires in COVID-19. Study as a whole: T cells, B-cell-depleted T cells, or PBMCs provided the cDNA or gDNA that served as material.

The table came from immunoSEQ multiplex PCR; TCRdb's copy has only in-frame clones and leaves some out. This table has over 150,000 clones, about four fifths appearing once. The CDR3 has 17 residues. Unmatched junction bases numbered 13, after V lost 7 bases and J lost 7 bases. Per germline, CDR1 SNHLY and CDR2 FYNNEI. The sequenced sample consisted of peripheral blood. This TCR came from a human donor in a cohort sampled during active COVID-19. The chain combines TRBV2 with TRBJ2-1, with TRBD2 matching 13 bases. In DNA form, the CDR3 reads TGTGCCAGCATGAGGGAGGTAGGGACTAGCGGGAAAAATGAGCAGTTCTTC. It codes for CASMREVGTSGKNEQFF.